One and the same sample provided the 9 T cell receptor beta chains below, sequenced in a study of cytomegalovirus exposure and HLA in healthy donors (dated by TCRdb to 2017 to 2019). The library was made by the immunoSEQ multiplex PCR assay. The multiplex PCR relied on a mix of 60 forward primers for TCR Vbeta segments and 13 reverse primers for TCR Jbeta segments. Imported from immuneACCESS, the table was reduced by TCRdb to in-frame sequences with V and J called. These copies leave out some clones; in studies compared against another copy, an unresolved V gene accounts for under half, and the cause of the remainder is not known. The table held for this sample gives 53,000 or so clones. Under 15% of the sample rests with the top ten. The sample was PBMCs. Receptors were obtained from a man between 18 and 29 years old in good health and CMV-seropositive.

The chain has TRBV5-4 and TRBJ2-3; D might be TRBD2 (5 bases). In germline, CDR1 is SGHNT, CDR2 YYREEE (reference sequence). Trimming cost V 4 bases and J 4 bases, with 19 bases left between them. This CDR3 comprises 16 residues. CDR3 coding DNA: TGTGCCAGCAGCCGAAGGGTTAGTCTTAGCGCAGATACGCAGTATTTT. As protein: CASSRRVSLSADTQYF.

The chain joins TRBV28 to TRBJ2-7, with D tentatively TRBD2 (6 bases). Per the germline V gene, CDR1 is MDHEN and CDR2 is SYDVKM. The germline V and J ends were trimmed by 7 bases and 4 bases, with 26 bases remaining between them. The CDR3 is 17 amino acids. The CDR3 region is CASTGLVGGGLSYEQYF. The CDR3 nucleotides read TGTGCCAGCACTGGGTTGGTCGGGGGAGGCCTATCATACGAGCAGTACTTC.

The chain links TRBV7-6 to TRBJ2-2, with TRBD2 matching over 10 bases. The V and J ends lost 5 bases and 1 base, in that order; junction bases with no gene match: 4. The CDR3 sequence is 16 residues long. Germline CDR1 reads SGHVS; CDR2 reads FNYEAQ. CDR3 in amino acids: CASSHSSGGNTGELFF. The CDR3 region has the DNA TGTGCCAGCAGCCACTCTAGCGGGGGGAACACCGGGGAGCTGTTTTTT.

The chain is built from TRBV27 and TRBJ1-4, with 7 bases fitting TRBD1. The junction had 14 bases not matched to a gene; V was cut back by 5 bases and J by 8 bases. The germline CDR1 and CDR2 sequences are MNHEY and SMNVEV (reference sequence). CDR3 length: 16 amino acids. CDR3 bases: TGTGCCAGCAGTCGACAGGGCTCGACGGGCTACGAAAAACTGTTTTTT. Its protein is CASSRQGSTGYEKLFF.

This chain joins TRBV7-9 and TRBJ1-3; no clear D gene. The length of the CDR3 is 19 residues. The germline CDR1 and CDR2 sequences are SEHNR and FQNEAQ (reference sequence). V was trimmed by 6 bases and J by 0 bases, leaving 24 bases between them. CDR3 protein: CASRSGPRTGKSSGNTIYF. CDR3 sequence (DNA): TGTGCCAGCAGATCCGGGCCTCGAACGGGGAAAAGCTCTGGAAACACCATATATTTT.

The chain has TRBV30 and TRBJ1-5, with TRBD1 matching 7 bases. In germline, CDR1 is GTSNPN, CDR2 SVGIG (reference sequence). The trim removed 0 bases at V and 7 bases at J, leaving 6 bases unmatched. The CDR3 is 14 amino acids. The CDR3 DNA reads as TGTGCCTGGAGTGTATTGGCAGGGGGACAGCCCCAGCATTTT. This gives the protein CAWSVLAGGQPQHF.

The chain recombines TRBV5-4 with TRBJ1-1; D possibly corresponds to TRBD1 (5 bases). The CDR3 spans 14 residues. Germline V gives CDR1 SGHNT, CDR2 YYREEE (reference sequence). The V and J ends lost 0 bases and 2 bases respectively, with 8 bases between them. CDR3 amino acids: CASSLGGGNTEAFF. Written as DNA, the CDR3 is TGTGCCAGCAGCTTGGGGGGGGGTAACACTGAAGCTTTCTTT. Using reference TRBV5-4 and TRBJ1-1 for the parts outside the CDR3, the full variable domain is ETGVTQSPTHLIKTRGQQVTLRCSSQSGHNTVSWYQQALGQGPQFIFQYYREEENGRGNFPPRFSGLQFPNYSSELNVNALELDDSALYLCASSLGGGNTEAFFGQGTRLTVV.

The chain recombines TRBV9 with TRBJ2-7; 10 bases are a match to TRBD1. Germline V gives CDR1 SGDLS, CDR2 YYNGEE. The CDR3 consists of 13 residues. V lost 3 bases to trimming and J lost 6 bases; unmatched junction nucleotides: 3. The CDR3 loop is CASSAGTGAEQYF. CDR3 DNA sequence: TGTGCCAGCAGCGCCGGGACAGGGGCCGAGCAGTACTTC.

The genes are TRBV20-1 and TRBJ1-1; D not resolved. Looked up from germline, CDR1 is DFQATT and CDR2 is SNEGSKA (reference sequence). This CDR3 has 11 amino acids. The ends were cut back, 5 bases at V and 0 bases at J, with 4 bases in the middle. As DNA, the CDR3 is TGCAGTGCTCCCATGAACACTGAAGCTTTCTTT. Protein product: CSAPMNTEAFF.